The 14 T cell receptor beta chains presented below share a single source sample, sequenced in a study of blood T cell repertoires in COVID-19. The assay was immunoSEQ multiplex PCR, and TCRdb's table has in-frame clones only and misses some. The table has tens of thousands of clones, 65% to 90% seen once. The sequenced material came from peripheral blood. The receptors shown here come from a man in his fifties or sixties with active COVID-19.

This clone was recorded only once. The chain combines TRBV27 with TRBJ2-7; a possible D gene is TRBD1 (5 bases). Germline CDR1 and CDR2: MNHEY and SMNVEV (reference sequence). This CDR3 spans 13 amino acids. The ends were cut back, 8 bases at V and 7 bases at J, with 18 bases in the middle. The CDR3 loop reads CASGTHRSAEQYF. The DNA of the CDR3 is TGTGCCAGCGGTACCCACAGGTCCGCGGAGCAGTACTTC.

The V and J genes are TRBV6-2 or TRBV6-3 and TRBJ2-3; the match to TRBD2 covers 13 bases. J lost 2 bases, V lost 4 bases, and 9 bases had no gene match. This CDR3 comprises 18 residues. From germline, CDR1 is MNHEY and CDR2 SVGEGT. CDR3 sequence reads: CASSLTVLAGGPTDTQYF. In DNA, the CDR3 is TGTGCCAGCAGTTTGACGGTACTAGCGGGGGGGCCCACAGATACGCAGTATTTT.

The chain's CDR3 is CSVGTGVNYGYTF. CDR3 in DNA: TGCAGCGTGGGGACAGGGGTCAACTATGGCTACACCTTC. The chain has TRBV29-1 and TRBJ1-2, with 10 bases identical to TRBD1. Trimming at V came to 6 bases and at J to 2 bases, leaving 3 bases not matched to a gene. The CDR3 is 13 amino acids. The germline V gene encodes CDR1 SQVTM and CDR2 ANQGSEA.

The chain couples TRBV7-9 to TRBJ2-7; D is unresolved. The CDR3 is made up of 13 amino acids. V lost 1 base and J lost 2, with 6 bases in between. Per the germline V gene, CDR1 is SEHNR and CDR2 is FQNEAQ (reference sequence). CDR3: CASSLDTTYEQYF. The CDR3, as DNA: TGTGCCAGCAGCTTAGACACCACCTACGAGCAGTACTTC.

The chain recombines TRBV5-5 with TRBJ2-1; 10 positions match TRBD2. Looked up from germline, CDR1 is SGHKS and CDR2 is YYEKEE (reference sequence). After removal of 0 bases from V and 8 bases from J, the junction contained 11 bases not matched to a gene. CDR3 length: 17 residues. CDR3 loop: CASSLGPPSGGAHEQFF. CDR3 DNA: TGTGCCAGCAGCTTGGGACCCCCCAGCGGGGGGGCCCATGAGCAGTTCTTC.

The V call is TRBV11-2, the J call TRBJ1-2; D is possibly TRBD1 (6 bases). Germline CDR1 and CDR2: SGHAT and FQNNGV. V was trimmed by 5 bases and J by 3 bases, leaving 13 bases between them. The CDR3 is 14 residues long. The CDR3 sequence is CASSIGGPDYGYTF. As DNA, the CDR3 is TGTGCCAGCAGCATAGGGGGGCCCGACTATGGCTACACCTTC.

The chain joins TRBV5-1 to TRBJ1-1; 7 bases are shared with TRBD1. The CDR3 is 14 residues long. The V gene end was trimmed by 5 bases and the J gene end by 3 bases; junction bases not matched to a gene: 7. From germline, CDR1 is SGHRS and CDR2 YFSETQ. The CDR3 coding sequence is TGCGCCAGCAGGCCAGGGGGGAAGGACACTGAAGCTTTCTTT. Translated: CASRPGGKDTEAFF.

This clone was counted once. The chain employs TRBV11-2 and TRBJ2-7; D is unresolved. With 0 bases removed from V and 4 bases from J, the gap between germline ends came to 7 bases. The CDR3 consists of 13 residues. Per germline, CDR1 SGHAT and CDR2 FQNNGV. The CDR3 spells CASSLDRAYEQYF. The CDR3 DNA sequence: TGTGCCAGCAGCTTAGATCGCGCGTACGAGCAGTACTTC.

This sequence joins TRBV7-2 and TRBJ2-1; 10 positions agree with TRBD2. Unmatched junction bases numbered 16, after V lost 5 bases and J lost 12 bases. CDR3 length: 16 amino acids. Per the germline V gene, CDR1 is SGHTA and CDR2 is FQGNSA. CDR3 nucleotides: TGTGCCAGCAGCCGCCGAGGCGCTAGCGGGGGCGGGGGGCAGTTCTTC. It encodes CASSRRGASGGGGQFF.

The genes are TRBV12-3 or TRBV12-4 and TRBJ2-5; a possible D gene is TRBD2 (6 bases). Trimming stripped 5 bases from V and 8 bases from J, with 15 bases between. The CDR3 is made up of 13 amino acids. The CDR3 sequence is CASSAGSFGTQYF. The CDR3 DNA is TGTGCCAGCAGTGCCGGGAGCTTTGGAACCCAGTACTTC.

The gene calls are TRBV5-4 and TRBJ2-1, with 10 nucleotides matching TRBD2. Germline V lookup: CDR1 SGHNT, CDR2 YYREEE (reference sequence). The V and J ends lost 1 base and 6 bases, in that order; junction bases with no gene match: 1. This CDR3 has 14 residues. CDR3 protein: CASSLSGRVNEQFF. The CDR3 DNA follows: TGTGCCAGCAGCTTGAGCGGGAGGGTCAATGAGCAGTTCTTC.

The chain recombines TRBV7-2 with TRBJ2-3; the match to TRBD1 covers 7 bases. CDR3 length: 16 amino acids. V shed 0 bases, J shed 5 bases, and the junction held 8 bases outside the gene matches. Germline CDR1 reads SGHTA; CDR2 reads FQGNSA. CDR3 region: CASSLAVGQVGDTQYF. For the CDR3, the DNA is TGTGCCAGCAGCTTAGCGGTCGGACAGGTGGGAGATACGCAGTATTTT.

The chain links TRBV5-1 to TRBJ2-3, with 8 bases fitting TRBD2. J lost 3 bases, V lost 4 bases, and 10 bases had no gene match. This CDR3 region has 16 residues. Germline lookup yields CDR1 SGHRS and CDR2 YFSETQ. CDR3 loop: CASSAGLVGGTDTQYF. The CDR3 DNA reads TGCGCCAGCAGCGCGGGACTAGTAGGTGGAACAGATACGCAGTATTTT. Combining the CDR3 with reference TRBV5-1 and TRBJ2-3 gives the whole variable domain KAGVTQTPRYLIKTRGQQVTLSCSPISGHRSVSWYQQTPGQGLQFLFEYFSETQRNKGNFPGRFSGRQFSNSRSEMNVSTLELGDSALYLCASSAGLVGGTDTQYFGPGTRLTVL.

This chain uses TRBV7-9 with TRBJ2-1; D is perhaps TRBD2 (6 bases). Germline lookup yields CDR1 SEHNR and CDR2 FQNEAQ (reference sequence). The CDR3 has 16 amino acids. The V end lost 7 bases, the J end lost 7 bases, and 23 bases lay between the germline ends. In nucleotides, the CDR3 is TGTGCCAGCACCAACGGCGGGGCAGGGTCTAGGAATGAGCAGTTCTTC. This translates into CASTNGGAGSRNEQFF.